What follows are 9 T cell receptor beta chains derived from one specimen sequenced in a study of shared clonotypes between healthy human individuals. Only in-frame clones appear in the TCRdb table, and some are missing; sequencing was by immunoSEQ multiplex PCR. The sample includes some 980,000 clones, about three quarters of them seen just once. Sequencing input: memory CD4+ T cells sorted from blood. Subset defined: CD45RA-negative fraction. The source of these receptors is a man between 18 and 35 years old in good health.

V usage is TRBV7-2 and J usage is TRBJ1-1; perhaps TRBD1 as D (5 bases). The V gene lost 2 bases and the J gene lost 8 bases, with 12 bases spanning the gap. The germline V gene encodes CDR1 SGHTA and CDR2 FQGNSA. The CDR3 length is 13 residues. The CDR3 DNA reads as TGTGCCAGCAGCTTAAGGACACTACTGGAAGCTTTCTTT. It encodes CASSLRTLLEAFF.

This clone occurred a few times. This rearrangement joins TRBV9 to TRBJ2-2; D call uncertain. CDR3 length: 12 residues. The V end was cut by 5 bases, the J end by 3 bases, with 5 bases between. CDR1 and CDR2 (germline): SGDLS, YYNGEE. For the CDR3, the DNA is TGTGCCAGCAGTTACCACACCGGGGAGCTGTTTTTT. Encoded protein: CASSYHTGELFF.

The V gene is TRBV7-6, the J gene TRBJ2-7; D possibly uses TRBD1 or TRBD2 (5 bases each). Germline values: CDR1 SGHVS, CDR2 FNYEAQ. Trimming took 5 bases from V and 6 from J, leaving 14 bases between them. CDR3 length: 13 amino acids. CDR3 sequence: CASSPREGSEQYF. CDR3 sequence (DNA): TGTGCCAGCAGCCCCAGAGAGGGGAGCGAGCAGTACTTC.

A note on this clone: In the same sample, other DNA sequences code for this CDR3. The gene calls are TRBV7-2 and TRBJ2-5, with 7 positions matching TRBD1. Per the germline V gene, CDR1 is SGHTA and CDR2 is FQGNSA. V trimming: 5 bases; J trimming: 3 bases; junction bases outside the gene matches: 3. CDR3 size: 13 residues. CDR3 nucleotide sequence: TGTGCCAGCAGCCTGGGACAGAAAGAGACCCAGTACTTC. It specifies CASSLGQKETQYF.

This CDR3 reads CASSFAGQGNSPLHF. In DNA, the CDR3 is TGTGCCAGCAGCTTTGCGGGACAAGGGAATTCACCCCTCCACTTT. This sequence joins TRBV7-8 and TRBJ1-6; possibly TRBD1 for D (6 bases). This CDR3 has 15 amino acids. Per germline, CDR1 SGHVS and CDR2 FQNEAQ. V was pared by 3 bases and J by 7 bases, with 13 bases between.

CDR3 DNA sequence: TGTGCCAGCAGTCACCAGGGAGAAGCTTTCTTT. It codes for CASSHQGEAFF. This sequence joins TRBV6-6 and TRBJ1-1, with a possible D match to TRBD1 (5 bases). Germline V gene data show CDR1 as MNHNY and CDR2 as SVGAGI (reference sequence). Trimming left V 5 bases short and J 8 bases short, with 9 bases between. The CDR3 extends over 11 amino acids.

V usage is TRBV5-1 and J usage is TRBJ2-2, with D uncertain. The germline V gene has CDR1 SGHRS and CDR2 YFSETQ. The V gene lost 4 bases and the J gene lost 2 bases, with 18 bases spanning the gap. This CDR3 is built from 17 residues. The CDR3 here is CASSPLGSVTNTGELFF. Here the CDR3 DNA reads TGCGCCAGCAGCCCCCTTGGCAGCGTAACCAACACCGGGGAGCTGTTTTTT.

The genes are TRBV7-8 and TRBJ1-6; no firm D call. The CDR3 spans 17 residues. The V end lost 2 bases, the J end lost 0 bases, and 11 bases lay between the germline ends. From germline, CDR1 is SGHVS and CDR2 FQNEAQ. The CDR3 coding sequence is TGTGCCAGCAGCTTAAACGGGCCTAGCTCCTATAATTCACCCCTCCACTTT. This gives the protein CASSLNGPSSYNSPLHF.

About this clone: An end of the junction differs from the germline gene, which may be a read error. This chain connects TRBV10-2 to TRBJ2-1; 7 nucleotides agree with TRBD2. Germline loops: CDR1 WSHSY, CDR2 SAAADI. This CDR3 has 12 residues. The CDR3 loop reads CASSLAGEGLLF. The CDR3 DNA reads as TGCGCCAGCAGTTTAGCGGGTGAAGGCCTTCTCTTC.